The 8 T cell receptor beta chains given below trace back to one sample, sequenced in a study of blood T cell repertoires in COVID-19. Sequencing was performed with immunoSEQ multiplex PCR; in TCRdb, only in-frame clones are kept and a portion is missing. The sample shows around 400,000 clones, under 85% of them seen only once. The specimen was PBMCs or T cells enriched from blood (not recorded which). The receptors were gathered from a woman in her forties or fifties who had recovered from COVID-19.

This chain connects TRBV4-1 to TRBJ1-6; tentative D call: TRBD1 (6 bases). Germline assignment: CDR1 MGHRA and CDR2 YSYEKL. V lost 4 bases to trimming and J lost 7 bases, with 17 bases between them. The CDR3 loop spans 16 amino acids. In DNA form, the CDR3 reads TGCGCCAGCAGCCCCGCCGGGGGGCAGGGGAATTCACCCCTCCACTTT. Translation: CASSPAGGQGNSPLHF.

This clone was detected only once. CDR3 sequence: CASSWEAGGPYEQYF. CDR3 nucleotides: TGTGCCAGCAGTTGGGAGGCGGGAGGGCCCTACGAGCAGTACTTC. The chain recombines TRBV27 with TRBJ2-7; TRBD2 aligns across 9 bases. The length of the CDR3 is 15 residues. Germline CDR1 reads MNHEY; CDR2 reads SMNVEV (reference sequence). The trim removed 4 bases at V and 2 bases at J, leaving 6 bases unmatched.

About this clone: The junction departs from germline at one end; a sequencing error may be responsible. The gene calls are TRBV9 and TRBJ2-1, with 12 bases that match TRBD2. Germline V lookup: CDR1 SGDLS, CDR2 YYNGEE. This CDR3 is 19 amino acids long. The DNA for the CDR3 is TGTGCCAGCAGCCCCCGTGGGCTAGCGGGGGGGCCGTCCTTCAATGAGCAGTTCTTC. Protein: CASSPRGLAGGPSFNEQFF.

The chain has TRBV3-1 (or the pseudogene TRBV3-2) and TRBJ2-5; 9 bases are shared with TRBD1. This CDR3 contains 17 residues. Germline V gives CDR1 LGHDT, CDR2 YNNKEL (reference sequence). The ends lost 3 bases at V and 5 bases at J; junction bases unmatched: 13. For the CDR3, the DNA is TGTGCCAGCAGCCACGCAAGGGGACAGGGCCCGAGGGAGACCCAGTACTTC. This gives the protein CASSHARGQGPRETQYF.

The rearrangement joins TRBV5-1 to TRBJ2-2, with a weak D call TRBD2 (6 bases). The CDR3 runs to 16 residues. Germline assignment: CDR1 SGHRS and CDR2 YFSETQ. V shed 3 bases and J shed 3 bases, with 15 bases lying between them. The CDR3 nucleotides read TGCGCCAGCAGCTCTGGGGGTGGAGGGTACACCGGGGAGCTGTTTTTT. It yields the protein CASSSGGGGYTGELFF.

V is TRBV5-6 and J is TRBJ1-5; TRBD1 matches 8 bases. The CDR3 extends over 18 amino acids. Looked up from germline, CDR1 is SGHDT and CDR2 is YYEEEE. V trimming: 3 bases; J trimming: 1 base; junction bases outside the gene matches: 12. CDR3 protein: CASSSYQLDRGSNQPQHF. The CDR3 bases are TGTGCCAGCAGCTCGTACCAGCTCGACAGGGGCAGCAATCAGCCCCAGCATTTT.

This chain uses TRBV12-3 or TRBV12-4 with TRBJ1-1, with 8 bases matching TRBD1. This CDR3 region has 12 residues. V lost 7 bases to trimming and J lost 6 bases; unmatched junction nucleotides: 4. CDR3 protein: CASKLQGAEAFF. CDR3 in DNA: TGTGCCAGCAAATTACAGGGGGCTGAAGCTTTCTTT.

The CDR3 spells CASSSLLGSYEQYF. The CDR3 DNA is TGTGCCAGCAGCTCATTACTCGGCTCCTACGAGCAGTACTTC. The genes are TRBV7-2 and TRBJ2-7, with D uncertain. Germline CDR1 SGHTA, CDR2 FQGNSA. CDR3 length: 14 residues. The V end lost 4 bases, the J end lost 0 bases, and 10 bases lay between the germline ends.